Below, one T cell receptor (beta chain) is given with its context. The antigen this receptor binds is unknown. No much larger clonotype is one base removed from it; base qualities were not supplied. This entry is derived from a study of early stage breast cancer tumors (dated by TCRdb to about 2017). Concerning the study at large: Of the approximately 16 invasive breast tumors, about a dozen were found to be estrogen receptor-positive, progesterone receptor-positive and HER2-negative. Eight of the 12 ER+/PR+/HER2- tumors were invasive ductal carcinomas, while the other four were invasive lobular carcinomas. On average, each sample got 9 to 10-fold read coverage. A total of over 2 million templates, representing some 1 million unique clonotypes, were detected across all samples.

The study profiled bulk TCR beta-chain repertoires in matched peripheral blood, tumor and adjacent normal breast tissue taken from fewer than 20 patients with early-stage breast cancer. Before surgery, roughly 4.5-11 mL of whole blood was collected into EDTA tubes and then processed within 2 hours. Peripheral blood mononuclear cells were isolated by Ficoll-Paque centrifugation in SepMate-50 tubes. PBMCs were cryopreserved in aliquots of roughly 1.8 to 4 million cells in about 90% FBS with around 10% DMSO and kept in liquid nitrogen. Genomic DNA was extracted with the Qiagen AllPrep DNA/RNA Mini kit. Each sample was amplified as two independent genomic DNA replicates: around 0.45 ug for blood and about 1.5 ug for tumor or normal breast. Following the manufacturer's instructions, the ImmunoSeq Intro kit was used to carry out TCRB sequencing on genomic DNA. For absolute quantification, the approximately 30-cycle multiplex PCR included proprietary primers along with spike-in control sequences. Single-end 150-bp reads were used to sequence an 87-bp fragment spanning the CDR3 plus the flanking V and J genes. Seven samples, with two replicates for each sample, were multiplexed per lane of an Illumina MiSeq using version 3.0 chemistry. The source study handled its data this way. The vendor's proprietary pipeline handled the raw data processing, merging both replicates into a single result for each sample. Productive rearrangements sharing the V-gene family, CDR3 amino acid sequence and J-gene segment were defined as clonotypes. Clonality was computed as 1 minus the normalized Shannon entropy (Pielou evenness) of TCRB abundances. T cell density was estimated as total templates divided by the number of input cells, with the number of input cells inferred from the DNA input amount. Total repertoire diversity and clonality were estimated with Recon using default parameters. A clonotype was considered tumor-enriched if its abundance in tumor exceeded 0.1% and was at least 32-fold higher than its abundance in normal breast. Sourced from immuneACCESS, this table was stored by TCRdb with only in-frame sequences that have V and J called. A share of the clones is absent; for the studies checked, an unresolved V gene accounts for under half, and the remainder has no known explanation. V and J calls and clone size are given by that table; D and trimming were obtained from the DNA. This sample is represented by around 40,000 clones; around two thirds of them were singletons. More than 5.5% of the sample comes from the top ten.

The full study reports these points: Repertoires from blood and normal breast were more alike than repertoires from blood and tumor, and in about 85% of the 16 patients, comparing each tissue with blood separated tumor from normal. The small cohort size prevented analysis by tumor subtype. Tumors showed roughly 2.7-fold higher T cell density and higher clonality than adjacent normal breast tissue. Enriched TCRB sequences shared across patients were found to be mostly commonly generated sequences that were unlikely to play an important role in the tumor microenvironment. Chain pairing and functional markers such as CD4, CD8 and FOXP3 were not captured by bulk genomic DNA sequencing of unsorted cells.

Measured from the cysteine to the phenylalanine, the CDR3 is 13 residues long. Of the read, only the CDR3 DNA is kept; its 39 bases are in frame from base 1. Cut back by 5 bases and 5 bases, the V and J ends lie 12 bases apart. The germline V gene (reference sequence) sets CDR1 to LNHNV and CDR2 to YYDKDF. The chain is made from TRBV15 and TRBJ1-2; TRBD1 is a weak D gene call, 5 bases matching. The clonotype was recovered from a person in their fifties with breast cancer. Sequencing was performed on blood. CDR3 protein: CATSRGYLYGYTF. The sequenced DNA is TGTGCCACCAGCCGGGGGTATCTATATGGCTACACCTTC.